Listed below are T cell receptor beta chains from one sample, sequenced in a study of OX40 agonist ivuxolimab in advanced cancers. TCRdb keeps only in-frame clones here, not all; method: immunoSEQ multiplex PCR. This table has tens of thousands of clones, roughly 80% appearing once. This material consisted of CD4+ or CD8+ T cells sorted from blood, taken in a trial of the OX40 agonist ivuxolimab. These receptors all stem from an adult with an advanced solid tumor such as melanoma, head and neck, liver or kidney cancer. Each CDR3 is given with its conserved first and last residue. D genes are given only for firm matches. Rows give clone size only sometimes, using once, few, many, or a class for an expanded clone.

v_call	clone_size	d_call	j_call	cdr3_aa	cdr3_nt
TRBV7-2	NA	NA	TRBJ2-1	CASSSSRLHNEQFF	TGTGCCAGCAGCTCAAGCCGACTACACAATGAGCAGTTCTTC
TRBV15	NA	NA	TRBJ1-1	CATSRGGLEAFF	TGTGCCACCAGCAGGGGGGGTTTAGAAGCTTTCTTT
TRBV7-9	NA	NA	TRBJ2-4	CASTIGGAKNIQYF	TGTGCCAGCACCATTGGTGGGGCCAAAAACATTCAGTACTTC
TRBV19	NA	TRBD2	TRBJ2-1	CASSTLAGYNEQFF	TGTGCCAGTAGTACCCTAGCGGGCTACAATGAGCAGTTCTTC
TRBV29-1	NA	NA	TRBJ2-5	CSVHPSNQETQYF	TGCAGCGTTCACCCGTCGAATCAAGAGACCCAGTACTTC
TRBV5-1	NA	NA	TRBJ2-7	CASSLAGPVGTYEQYF	TGCGCCAGCAGCTTGGCCGGGCCGGTGGGAACCTACGAGCAGTACTTC
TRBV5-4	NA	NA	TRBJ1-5	CATASWGYNQPQHF	TGTGCCACCGCCTCCTGGGGGTACAATCAGCCCCAGCATTTT
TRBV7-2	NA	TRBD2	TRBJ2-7	CASSLTGTSGSGQEEQYF	TGTGCCAGCAGCTTAACCGGGACTAGCGGAAGCGGTCAGGAGGAGCAGTACTTC
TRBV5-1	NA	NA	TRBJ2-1	CASSWTDSTYNEQFF	TGCGCCAGCAGCTGGACGGACTCAACCTACAATGAGCAGTTCTTC
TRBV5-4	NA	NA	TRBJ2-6	CASSLGNSGANVLTF	TGTGCCAGCAGCTTGGGTAACTCTGGGGCCAACGTCCTGACTTTC
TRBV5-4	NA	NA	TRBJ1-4	CASSSTGDSEKLFF	TGTGCCAGCAGCTCGACCGGGGATAGTGAAAAACTGTTTTTT
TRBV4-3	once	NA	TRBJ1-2	CASSQDTAREDYGYTF	TGCGCCAGCAGCCAAGATACGGCGCGGGAGGACTATGGCTACACCTTC
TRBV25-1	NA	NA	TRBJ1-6	CASSEWRGARNSPLHF	TGTGCCAGCAGTGAATGGCGGGGGGCAAGAAATTCACCCCTCCACTTT